These 30 T cell receptor beta chains were all obtained from the same sample, sequenced in a study of untreated major depressive disorder. Study outcomes and limitations: TRBV05-01 (Vbeta 5.1) usage was higher in CD4+ T cells of depressed patients than controls.

Their antigens are not known. The protocol was immunoSEQ multiplex PCR, while the TCRdb copy is restricted to in-frame clones and leaves out a portion. The sample lists 25,000 to 30,000 clones, 91% seen once, with under 0.8% in the top ten. Material for sequencing was CD4+ T cells from PBMCs. The receptors shown here come from a woman aged 30 to 39 with major depressive disorder.

This chain connects TRBV5-1 to TRBJ1-6; D might be TRBD1 (5 bases). CDR1 is SGHRS and CDR2 is YFSETQ in the germline V gene. Trimming cost V 3 bases and J 7 bases, with 17 bases left between them. The CDR3 is 16 amino acids. The CDR3 loop is CASSSITSGTNSPLHF. The CDR3 DNA reads as TGCGCCAGCAGCTCGATAACCTCCGGGACCAATTCACCCCTCCACTTT.

This chain joins TRBV19 and TRBJ2-3; possibly TRBD1 for D (7 bases). The CDR3 extends over 13 amino acids. The V gene lost 2 bases and the J gene lost 8 bases, with 11 bases spanning the gap. CDR1 LNHDA and CDR2 SQIVND come from the germline V gene (reference sequence). The CDR3: CASSINRGGTQYF. The CDR3 DNA is TGTGCCAGTAGTATAAACAGGGGAGGTACGCAGTATTTT. Filled out from reference TRBV19 and TRBJ2-3, the complete variable domain reads DGGITQSPKYLFRKEGQNVTLSCEQNLNHDAMYWYRQDPGQGLRLIYYSQIVNDFQKGDIAEGYSVSREKKESFPLTVTSAQKNPTAFYLCASSINRGGTQYFGPGTRLTVL.

V and J are TRBV13 and TRBJ2-3; D is uncertain. Germline assignment: CDR1 PRHDT and CDR2 FYEKMQ (reference sequence). Trimming cost V 11 bases and J 0 bases, with 9 bases left between them. CDR3 length equals 12 residues. In nucleotides, the CDR3 is TGTGCCCAGGTTACTAGCACAGATACGCAGTATTTT. It encodes CAQVTSTDTQYF.

CDR3 DNA: TGTGCCAGCAGCCAGGGACTGAACACTGAAGCTTTCTTT. This sequence encodes CASSQGLNTEAFF. This chain joins TRBV11-3 and TRBJ1-1; TRBD1 is a possible D gene (5 bases). Trimming removed 5 bases from V and 0 bases from J, with 7 bases in between. Germline lookup yields CDR1 SGHNT and CDR2 YENEEA. The CDR3 runs to 13 residues. Full variable domain (outside the CDR3, taken from reference TRBV11-3 and TRBJ1-1): EAGVVQSPRYKIIEKKQPVAFWCNPISGHNTLYWYLQNLGQGPELLIRYENEEAVDDSQLPKDRFSAERLKGVDSTLKIQPAELGDSAVYLCASSQGLNTEAFFGQGTRLTVV.

CDR3 amino acids: CAISDRVNRDEQYF. In DNA form, the CDR3 reads TGTGCCATCAGTGACCGTGTTAACAGGGACGAGCAGTACTTC. The gene calls are TRBV10-3 and TRBJ2-7; TRBD1 might be the D (6 bases). CDR1 is ENHRY, CDR2 SYGVKD, per germline. Trimming shortened V by 3 bases and J by 5 bases, and 14 bases separated the two germline ends. The CDR3 loop spans 14 amino acids.

This clone was found a few times. The CDR3 nucleotides read TGTGCCAGCAGCTTAGGTCCCCTCTACGAGCAGTACTTC. Residues: CASSLGPLYEQYF. The chain joins TRBV7-8 to TRBJ2-7, with D hard to call. V was clipped by 1 base and J by 3 bases, with 7 bases between them. This CDR3 is built from 13 residues. Germline V gene sequence: CDR1 SGHVS, CDR2 FQNEAQ.

The DNA for the CDR3 is TGTGCCAGCAGCTACCCAATTAGCTCCTATAATTCACCCCTCCACTTT. Its translation: CASSYPISSYNSPLHF. This rearrangement joins TRBV7-2 to TRBJ1-6, with unresolved D. Germline V gene sequence: CDR1 SGHTA, CDR2 FQGNSA. This CDR3 contains 16 residues. Trimming pared 4 bases from V and 0 bases from J, leaving 10 bases between.

The chain combines TRBV15 with TRBJ2-1; the match to TRBD2 covers 8 bases. Germline loops: CDR1 LNHNV, CDR2 YYDKDF (reference sequence). Trimming cost V 3 bases and J 5 bases; bases outside gene matches: 6. CDR3 length equals 15 residues. Written as DNA, the CDR3 is TGTGCCACCAGCAGGGGCGGTAGCGGGGACAATGAGCAGTTCTTC. Encoded protein: CATSRGGSGDNEQFF. The full variable domain, with the rest looked up from reference TRBV15 and TRBJ2-1, is DAMVIQNPRYQVTQFGKPVTLSCSQTLNHNVMYWYQQKSSQAPKLLFHYYDKDFNNEADTPDNFQSRRPNTSFCFLDIRSPGLGDTAMYLCATSRGGSGDNEQFFGPGTRLTVL.

The chain links TRBV5-6 to TRBJ1-2; 9 bases align to TRBD1. The V and J ends lost 4 bases and 10 bases, in that order; junction bases with no gene match: 11. CDR3 length equals 14 residues. Germline CDR1 and CDR2: SGHDT and YYEEEE. The CDR3: CASSQTGTGKVYTF. The CDR3 DNA reads as TGTGCCAGCAGCCAAACCGGGACAGGGAAGGTCTACACCTTC.

The J gene is TRBJ1-1, the V gene TRBV7-2; D gene ambiguous. Per the germline V gene, CDR1 is SGHTA and CDR2 is FQGNSA. The CDR3 is 14 residues long. The germline V and J ends were trimmed by 2 bases and 4 bases, with 11 bases remaining between them. CDR3: CASSLHGRTTEAFF. The CDR3 DNA reads TGTGCCAGCAGCTTACATGGACGGACCACTGAAGCTTTCTTT. Looking up the rest from reference TRBV7-2 and TRBJ1-1 gives the full variable domain: GAGVSQSPSNKVTEKGKDVELRCDPISGHTALYWYRQSLGQGLEFLIYFQGNSAPDKSGLPSDRFSAERTGGSVSTLTIQRTQQEDSAVYLCASSLHGRTTEAFFGQGTRLTVV.

The chain uses TRBV4-1 and TRBJ2-1, with 7 bases identical to TRBD1. Germline values: CDR1 MGHRA, CDR2 YSYEKL. The CDR3 runs 16 residues. Unmatched junction bases numbered 13, after V lost 6 bases and J lost 5 bases. The CDR3, as DNA: TGCGCCAGCAGGCGGGTGGGTGGACAGGCTCACAATGAGCAGTTCTTC. Translating gives CASRRVGGQAHNEQFF.

CDR3 protein: CASSYSLAGVSGEQYF. The CDR3 nucleotides are TGTGCCAGCAGTTACTCCCTTGCGGGAGTTTCGGGCGAGCAGTACTTC. This chain connects TRBV6-5 to TRBJ2-7; 7 bases align to TRBD2. CDR3 length: 16 amino acids. The trim removed 0 bases at V and 6 bases at J, leaving 11 bases unmatched. Germline CDR1 MNHEY, CDR2 SVGAGI.

This chain uses TRBV27 with TRBJ2-6; maybe TRBD1 (5 bases). Germline V gene data show CDR1 as MNHEY and CDR2 as SMNVEV (reference sequence). Trimming pared 5 bases from V and 0 bases from J, leaving 17 bases between. The CDR3 has 18 residues. As DNA, the CDR3 is TGTGCCAGCAGTCCCTCAAGGGGCCGCTACTCTGGGGCCAACGTCCTGACTTTC. Translation: CASSPSRGRYSGANVLTF. The full variable domain, in which reference TRBV27 and TRBJ2-6 provide the parts outside the CDR3, is EAQVTQNPRYLITVTGKKLTVTCSQNMNHEYMSWYRQDPGLGLRQIYYSMNVEVTDKGDVPEGYKVSRKEKRNFPLILESPSPNQTSLYFCASSPSRGRYSGANVLTFGAGSRLTVL.

This clone has just a few counts. The chain is built from TRBV6-5 and TRBJ1-4, with TRBD1 identical over 7 bases. V dropped 4 bases and J dropped 4; count of bases not matched to a gene: 6. Per germline, CDR1 MNHEY and CDR2 SVGAGI. CDR3 length: 15 residues. The CDR3 DNA follows: TGTGCCAGCAGTTCCTGGGACAGCTATAATGAAAAACTGTTTTTT. It specifies CASSSWDSYNEKLFF.

This chain uses TRBV19 with TRBJ2-6; D remains unclear. CDR1 is LNHDA, CDR2 SQIVND, per germline (reference sequence). V shed 3 bases and J shed 0 bases, with 9 bases lying between them. CDR3 length equals 16 residues. CDR3 amino acids: CASSIGRYSGANVLTF. In nucleotides, the CDR3 is TGTGCCAGTAGTATCGGGCGTTACTCTGGGGCCAACGTCCTGACTTTC.

This clone turned up a few times. The rearrangement uses TRBV11-3 and TRBJ2-7; no definite D call. V lost 3 bases and J 3 bases, leaving 9 bases between the germline ends. This CDR3 comprises 13 residues. Germline loops: CDR1 SGHNT, CDR2 YENEEA. The CDR3 reads CASSFTTSYEQYF. The DNA for the CDR3 is TGTGCCAGCAGCTTCACAACAAGCTACGAGCAGTACTTC.

V is TRBV4-3 and J is TRBJ1-1; D is uncertain. The germline V gene has CDR1 LGHNA and CDR2 YSLEER. The CDR3 covers 14 residues. V lost 1 base to trimming and J lost 1 base, with 7 bases between them. CDR3 sequence: CASSQASGNTEAFF. DNA for the CDR3: TGCGCCAGCAGCCAAGCCTCAGGGAACACTGAAGCTTTCTTT.

The gene calls are TRBV2 and TRBJ1-1; 8 nucleotides align to TRBD1. J gave up 4 bases and V 8 bases, and 12 bases lay outside the gene matches. From germline, CDR1 is SNHLY and CDR2 FYNNEI. The CDR3 runs 15 residues. The CDR3 loop reads CASQLQTGVSTEAFF. The DNA of the CDR3 is TGTGCCAGCCAGTTACAGACAGGGGTTAGCACTGAAGCTTTCTTT. Full variable domain (missing parts from reference TRBV2 and TRBJ1-1): EPEVTQTPSHQVTQMGQEVILRCVPISNHLYFYWYRQILGQKVEFLVSFYNNEISEKSEIFDDQFSVERPDGSNFTLKIRSTKLEDSAMYFCASQLQTGVSTEAFFGQGTRLTVV.

The chain uses TRBV28 and TRBJ2-3; unclear D gene. V lost 10 bases, J lost 2 bases, and 13 bases lay in between. The CDR3 runs to 13 residues. Germline loops: CDR1 MDHEN, CDR2 SYDVKM. In DNA form, the CDR3 reads TGTGCCACCGCTCCCTATTACACAGATACGCAGTATTTT. As protein: CATAPYYTDTQYF.

The genes are TRBV4-1 and TRBJ1-1, with D tentatively TRBD1 (6 bases). In germline, CDR1 is MGHRA, CDR2 YSYEKL. The CDR3 extends over 17 amino acids. The ends were cut back, 6 bases at V and 0 bases at J, with 20 bases in the middle. In nucleotides, the CDR3 is TGCGCCAGCAGACTAGGGGGGTTTCAAGGGATGAACACTGAAGCTTTCTTT. It codes for CASRLGGFQGMNTEAFF.

The rearrangement joins TRBV7-2 to TRBJ2-3; D is uncertain. V was pared by 3 bases and J by 0 bases, with 16 bases between. The CDR3 covers 17 residues. CDR1 is SGHTA, CDR2 FQGNSA, per germline. The CDR3 is CASSLRHRKLSTDTQYF. The CDR3, as DNA: TGTGCCAGCAGCTTGCGACACCGCAAACTTAGCACAGATACGCAGTATTTT.

This clone was observed a single time. A read error may produce the germline difference seen at one junction end. The V and J genes are TRBV7-7 and TRBJ2-7; 10 positions agree with TRBD2. The CDR3 covers 18 residues. The V gene's germline CDR1 is SSHAT and CDR2 FNYEAQ (reference sequence). The CDR3 sequence is CASSLGQYGLADPYEQYF. CDR3 coding DNA: TGTGCTAGCAGCCTGGGACAGTATGGACTAGCGGACCCCTACGAGCAGTACTTC.

The chain uses TRBV4-2 and TRBJ1-4, with D perhaps TRBD1 (6 bases). Germline CDR1 LGHNA, CDR2 YNFKEQ. This CDR3 is 14 amino acids long. The ends were cut back, 6 bases at V and 2 bases at J, with 10 bases in the middle. Written as DNA, the CDR3 is TGTGCCAGCAGGTATGGGGGCACTAATGAAAAACTGTTTTTT. Encoded protein: CASRYGGTNEKLFF.

This clone was seen more than once but under ten times. The V call is TRBV7-2, the J call TRBJ2-5, with TRBD2 matching 10 bases. The CDR3 covers 16 residues. V was clipped by 2 bases and J by 2 bases; unmatched bases: 5. Germline V lookup: CDR1 SGHTA, CDR2 FQGNSA. CDR3 sequence: CASSLWGLARQETQYF. CDR3 coding DNA: TGTGCCAGCAGCTTATGGGGACTAGCGCGTCAAGAGACCCAGTACTTC.

The chain links TRBV5-8 to TRBJ2-3, with 7 bases that match TRBD1. The germline CDR1 and CDR2 sequences are SGHTS and YDEGEE. CDR3 length: 17 amino acids. The J segment lost 3 bases and the V segment lost 3 bases, leaving 13 bases of the junction unmatched. CDR3: CASSYHPQGIGTDTQYF. The CDR3 DNA reads TGTGCCAGCAGCTACCACCCACAGGGGATAGGGACAGATACGCAGTATTTT. The full variable domain, its missing parts supplied by reference TRBV5-8 and TRBJ2-3, is EAGVTQSPTHLIKTRGQQATLRCSPISGHTSVYWYQQALGLGLQFLLWYDEGEERNRGNFPPRFSGRQFPNYSSELNVNALELEDSALYLCASSYHPQGIGTDTQYFGPGTRLTVL.

The chain couples TRBV19 to TRBJ1-5; weak D call: TRBD1 (5 bases). The ends were cut back, 7 bases at V and 7 bases at J, with 14 bases in the middle. CDR3 size: 13 residues. The germline gives CDR1 LNHDA, CDR2 SQIVND (reference sequence). This CDR3 reads CASNGGGFQPQHF. DNA of the CDR3: TGTGCCAGTAATGGTGGGGGATTCCAGCCCCAGCATTTT.

The V call is TRBV4-1, the J call TRBJ1-2, with D unclear. V lost 4 bases to trimming and J lost 0 bases, with 18 bases between them. Germline loops: CDR1 MGHRA, CDR2 YSYEKL. The CDR3 is 17 amino acids. The CDR3 protein is CASSPSNVAQSNYGYTF. The CDR3 DNA follows: TGCGCCAGCAGCCCAAGCAATGTGGCGCAATCTAACTATGGCTACACCTTC.

CDR3 sequence (DNA): TGTGCCAGCAGCTTAGGTCCAGGGGACGAGCAGTACTTC. The encoded protein is CASSLGPGDEQYF. The chain uses TRBV11-3 and TRBJ2-7, with D possibly being TRBD1 (6 bases). This CDR3 region has 13 residues. The V gene lost 1 base and the J gene lost 5 bases, with 9 bases spanning the gap. Per germline, CDR1 SGHNT and CDR2 YENEEA.

The J gene is TRBJ2-1, the V gene TRBV6-6, with D tentatively TRBD2 (5 bases). The CDR3 is made up of 11 amino acids. Germline V lookup: CDR1 MNHNY, CDR2 SVGAGI (reference sequence). Trimming left V 7 bases short and J 8 bases short, with 9 bases between. Here the CDR3 reads CASTDWYEQFF. CDR3 in DNA: TGTGCCAGCACGGACTGGTATGAGCAGTTCTTC.

The CDR3 DNA is TGCGCCAGCAGCTTTCCCAGCGGGGGTGAGACCCAGTACTTC. Its translation is CASSFPSGGETQYF. The chain couples TRBV5-1 to TRBJ2-5, with 8 bases aligning to TRBD2. CDR1 is SGHRS and CDR2 is YFSETQ in the germline V gene. CDR3 length equals 14 residues. J gave up 5 bases and V 2 bases, and 5 bases lay outside the gene matches. The full variable domain, rest sourced from reference TRBV5-1 and TRBJ2-5, is KAGVTQTPRYLIKTRGQQVTLSCSPISGHRSVSWYQQTPGQGLQFLFEYFSETQRNKGNFPGRFSGRQFSNSRSEMNVSTLELGDSALYLCASSFPSGGETQYFGPGTRLLVL.